This T cell receptor (beta chain) was obtained from a study of spatial heterogeneity in lung cancer. Across the whole study: Sequencing consistently turned up more beta-chain sequences than alpha-chain sequences. The average appearance count of each unique TCR and UMI combination in raw reads was more than 9.5.

Germline loops: CDR1 MGHRA, CDR2 YSYEKL. Trimming removed 0 bases from V and 4 bases from J; junction bases left unmatched: 9. The CDR3 is 17 amino acids. For this clonotype: This beta chain came through as a stray read in a library set up for alpha chains, and its size says little.

As for time point: sample taken at primary tumor resection. Whole RNA was taken from tumor, nontumor lung or frozen PBMC; it was then sequenced unsorted. Every molecule of TCR cDNA had its own unique molecular identifier. A single record per CDR3 protein comes from TCRdb applying MiXCR to the 5' RACE reads. The table includes roughly 800 distinct CDR3 sequences, approximately 19% detected once. This clonotype originated in a female donor with early-stage non-small cell lung cancer. Sequencing used PBMCs, obtained at surgery. The chain combines TRBV4-1 with TRBJ2-5, with TRBD1 identical over 9 bases. This chain's CDR3 is CASSQEQGASGGETQYF. For the CDR3, the DNA is TGCGCCAGCAGCCAAGAACAGGGGGCGTCAGGCGGAGAGACCCAGTACTTC.